This TCR beta chain was sequenced for a study of blood T cells in healthy people across ages. V shed 3 bases, J shed 5 bases, and the junction held 5 bases outside the gene matches. CDR3 size: 15 residues. Germline lookup yields CDR1 SGHRS and CDR2 YFSETQ. This clonotype was recorded once. A second PCR, run for about 6 to 11 cycles, used a sample-barcoded 5' primer plus a J-beta primer mix. One entry per CDR3 protein, called by TCRdb with MiXCR from the 5' RACE reads. Found here are fewer than 1,000,000 distinct CDR3 sequences, about 46% of them singletons; the top ten hold 15% to 20%. This TCR came from a man older than 75 in good health. Sample: blood. The chain recombines TRBV5-1 with TRBJ2-3; 11 nucleotides match TRBD1. CDR3 nucleotide sequence: TGCGCCAGCAGCTGGACAGGGGGCGGCATAGATACGCAGTATTTT. It translates to CASSWTGGGIDTQYF. The complete variable domain, with remaining parts taken from reference TRBV5-1 and TRBJ2-3, reads KAGVTQTPRYLIKTRGQQVTLSCSPISGHRSVSWYQQTPGQGLQFLFEYFSETQRNKGNFPGRFSGRQFSNSRSEMNVSTLELGDSALYLCASSWTGGGIDTQYFGPGTRLTVL.